These T cell receptor beta chains were read from a single sample in a study of T cell responses to AZD1222 COVID-19 vaccine. Produced via immunoSEQ multiplex PCR; TCRdb's table is partial and in-frame only. Found here are about 120,000 clones, about 89% of them singletons; the top ten hold approximately 30%. The source was peripheral blood, collected on day 0 of AZD1222 vaccination. All receptors derive from an adult in good health. CDR3s include the opening cysteine and the closing phenylalanine or tryptophan. The order of the fields is D gene, V gene, clone size, J gene, CDR3 DNA, CDR3 protein. A D gene is named only where the DNA matches it firmly. Only part of the rows carry a size: once, few, many, or a class if the clone is expanded.

d_call: NA
v_call: TRBV5-1
clone_size: NA
j_call: TRBJ1-4
cdr3_nt: TGCGCCAGCAGCTTATTAACCGGGACGACTAATGAAAAACTGTTTTTT
cdr3_aa: CASSLLTGTTNEKLFF

d_call: NA
v_call: TRBV10-3
clone_size: once
j_call: TRBJ1-1
cdr3_nt: TGTGCCATCAGTTCCGGGGAATTGAACACTGAAGCTTTCTTT
cdr3_aa: CAISSGELNTEAFF

d_call: NA
v_call: TRBV29-1
clone_size: NA
j_call: TRBJ1-4
cdr3_nt: TGCAGCGTTGGAGAAGGGCTTGAAAAACTGTTTTTT
cdr3_aa: CSVGEGLEKLFF

d_call: TRBD1
v_call: TRBV18
clone_size: NA
j_call: TRBJ2-7
cdr3_nt: TGTGCCAGCTCACCCGGACAGGGTGTGGTTATCGAGCAGTACTTC
cdr3_aa: CASSPGQGVVIEQYF

d_call: NA
v_call: TRBV28
clone_size: NA
j_call: TRBJ2-7
cdr3_nt: TGTGCCAGCAGCCCCGGGGACGGGAATCTCCACGAGCAGTACTTC
cdr3_aa: CASSPGDGNLHEQYF

d_call: TRBD1
v_call: TRBV9
clone_size: NA
j_call: TRBJ2-3
cdr3_nt: TGTGCCAGCAGCGCGTTGACAGGGGGGGGCACAGATACGCAGTATTTT
cdr3_aa: CASSALTGGGTDTQYF

d_call: NA
v_call: TRBV5-1
clone_size: once
j_call: TRBJ2-1
cdr3_nt: TGCGCCAGCAGCTTATTAGGGGAGAGGTTCAATGAGCAGTTCTTC
cdr3_aa: CASSLLGERFNEQFF

d_call: NA
v_call: TRBV4-3
clone_size: NA
j_call: TRBJ2-2
cdr3_nt: TGCGCCAGCAGCCCAGGGGTGAGGACCGGGGAGCTGTTTTTT
cdr3_aa: CASSPGVRTGELFF

d_call: TRBD1
v_call: TRBV7-9
clone_size: NA
j_call: TRBJ1-2
cdr3_nt: TGTGCCAGCAGCCCCCGACAGGGCCTCGATGGCTACACCTTC
cdr3_aa: CASSPRQGLDGYTF

d_call: TRBD1
v_call: TRBV16
clone_size: NA
j_call: TRBJ2-7
cdr3_nt: TGTGCCAGCAGCCACAGGGACAGGGGCTACGAGCAGTACTTC
cdr3_aa: CASSHRDRGYEQYF

d_call: TRBD1
v_call: TRBV5-1
clone_size: NA
j_call: TRBJ2-2
cdr3_nt: TGCGCCAGCAGCTTGACAGGACAGGGGGCCATCACCGGGGAGCTGTTTTTT
cdr3_aa: CASSLTGQGAITGELFF

d_call: TRBD1
v_call: TRBV5-4
clone_size: NA
j_call: TRBJ1-1
cdr3_nt: TGTGCCAGCACCTTAAGCGGACAGGGATTGAACACTGAAGCTTTCTTT
cdr3_aa: CASTLSGQGLNTEAFF

d_call: NA
v_call: TRBV7-2
clone_size: NA
j_call: TRBJ2-7
cdr3_nt: TGTGCCAGCAGCGCACGGCACTCAGCCGAGCAGTACTTC
cdr3_aa: CASSARHSAEQYF

d_call: NA
v_call: TRBV2
clone_size: NA
j_call: TRBJ1-1
cdr3_nt: TGTGCCAGTGAAGAGACAGCGAACACTGAAGCTTTCTTT
cdr3_aa: CASEETANTEAFF

d_call: NA
v_call: TRBV5-8
clone_size: NA
j_call: TRBJ1-4
cdr3_nt: TGTGCCAGCAGCTTGGGGGGAATGACAGACGCAACTAATGAAAAACTGTTTTTT
cdr3_aa: CASSLGGMTDATNEKLFF

d_call: NA
v_call: TRBV5-1
clone_size: NA
j_call: TRBJ1-1
cdr3_nt: TGCGCCAGCGGACCGGCCCCGCCCGACACTGAAGCTTTCTTT
cdr3_aa: CASGPAPPDTEAFF

d_call: NA
v_call: TRBV4-3
clone_size: NA
j_call: TRBJ1-4
cdr3_nt: TGCGCCAGCAGCCAAGATCGAGGGCGGAAGGAAAAACTGTTTTTT
cdr3_aa: CASSQDRGRKEKLFF

d_call: NA
v_call: TRBV30
clone_size: NA
j_call: TRBJ1-4
cdr3_nt: TGTGCCTGGAGTTATAGGACCCTTGGTGAAAAACTGTTTTTT
cdr3_aa: CAWSYRTLGEKLFF

d_call: TRBD1
v_call: TRBV6-6
clone_size: NA
j_call: TRBJ2-1
cdr3_nt: TGTGCCAGCAGCCGGGACAGGGGGGCTGATGAGCAGTTCTTC
cdr3_aa: CASSRDRGADEQFF

d_call: TRBD1
v_call: TRBV5-1
clone_size: NA
j_call: TRBJ2-7
cdr3_nt: TGCGCCAGCAGCTACGGGAGGGGACAGGGGGTGCACGAGCAGTACTTC
cdr3_aa: CASSYGRGQGVHEQYF

d_call: NA
v_call: TRBV18
clone_size: NA
j_call: TRBJ1-2
cdr3_nt: TGTGCCAGCTCTCCATCGGGGGGCTGGGGCTACACCTTC
cdr3_aa: CASSPSGGWGYTF

d_call: NA
v_call: TRBV6-2/TRBV6-3
clone_size: once
j_call: TRBJ2-5
cdr3_nt: TGTGCCAGCAGTGGTGGGGAAGAGACCCAGTACTTC
cdr3_aa: CASSGGEETQYF

d_call: NA
v_call: TRBV6-8
clone_size: NA
j_call: TRBJ1-5
cdr3_nt: TGTGCCAGCAGCCGACCAGAGGTCCCCTATAGCAATCAGCCCCAGCATTTT
cdr3_aa: CASSRPEVPYSNQPQHF

d_call: NA
v_call: TRBV29-1
clone_size: NA
j_call: TRBJ2-2
cdr3_nt: TGCAGCGTTGCTTGGGGCACGAACACCGGGGAGCTGTTTTTT
cdr3_aa: CSVAWGTNTGELFF

d_call: NA
v_call: TRBV2
clone_size: once
j_call: TRBJ1-2
cdr3_nt: TGTGCCAGCAGTTCCCGGGGTCCCTATGGCTACACCTTC
cdr3_aa: CASSSRGPYGYTF

d_call: NA
v_call: TRBV12-3/TRBV12-4
clone_size: NA
j_call: TRBJ1-1
cdr3_nt: TGTGCCAGCAGCCCTAATTGGGGCACTGAAGCTTTCTTT
cdr3_aa: CASSPNWGTEAFF